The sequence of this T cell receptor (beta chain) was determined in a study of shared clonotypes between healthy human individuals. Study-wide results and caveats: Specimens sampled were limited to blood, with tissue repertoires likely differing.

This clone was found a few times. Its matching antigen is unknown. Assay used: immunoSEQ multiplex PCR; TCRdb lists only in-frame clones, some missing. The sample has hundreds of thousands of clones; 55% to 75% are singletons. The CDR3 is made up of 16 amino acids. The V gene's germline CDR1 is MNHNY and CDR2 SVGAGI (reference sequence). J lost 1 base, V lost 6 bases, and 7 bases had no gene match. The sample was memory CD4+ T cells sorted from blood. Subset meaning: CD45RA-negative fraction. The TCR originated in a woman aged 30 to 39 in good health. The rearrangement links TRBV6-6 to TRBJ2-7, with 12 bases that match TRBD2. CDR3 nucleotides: TGTGCCAGCAGCCATGGCGGGACTAGCGGGTCCTACGAGCAGTACTTC. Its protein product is CASSHGGTSGSYEQYF.